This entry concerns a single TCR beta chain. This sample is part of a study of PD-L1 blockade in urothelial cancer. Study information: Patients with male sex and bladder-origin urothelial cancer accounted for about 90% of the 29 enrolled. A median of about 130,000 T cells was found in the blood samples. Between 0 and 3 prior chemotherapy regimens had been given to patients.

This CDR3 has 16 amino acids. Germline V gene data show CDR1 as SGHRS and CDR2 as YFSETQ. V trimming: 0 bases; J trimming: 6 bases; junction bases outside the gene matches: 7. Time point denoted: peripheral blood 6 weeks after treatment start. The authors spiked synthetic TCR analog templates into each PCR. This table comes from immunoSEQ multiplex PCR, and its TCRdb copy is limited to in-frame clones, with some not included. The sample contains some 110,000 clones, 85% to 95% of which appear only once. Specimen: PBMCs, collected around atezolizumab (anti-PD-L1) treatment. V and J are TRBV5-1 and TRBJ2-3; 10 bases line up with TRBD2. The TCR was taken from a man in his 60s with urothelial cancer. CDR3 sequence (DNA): TGCGCCAGCAGCTTGGAGGCTAGCGGGGGCGTGGATACGCAGTATTTT. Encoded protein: CASSLEASGGVDTQYF. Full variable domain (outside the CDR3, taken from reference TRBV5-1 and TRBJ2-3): KAGVTQTPRYLIKTRGQQVTLSCSPISGHRSVSWYQQTPGQGLQFLFEYFSETQRNKGNFPGRFSGRQFSNSRSEMNVSTLELGDSALYLCASSLEASGGVDTQYFGPGTRLTVL.